The 25 T cell receptor beta chains given below trace back to one sample, sequenced in a study of beta chain features in type 1 diabetes. The study, taken as a whole, reports: In all four CD4+ subsets, TCRB CDR3 length was significantly, moderately reduced in type 1 diabetes.

Of the isolated RNA, all was reverse transcribed, and so the sequenced material was expressed TCRB transcripts. Sequencing was performed with immunoSEQ multiplex PCR; in TCRdb, only in-frame clones are kept and a portion is missing. Counted here are roughly 220,000 clones, approximately 16% occurring once; the ten biggest clones make up approximately 0.086%. These receptors have no known antigen. Sequencing was done on a sample of naive CD4+ T cells from blood. These TCRs come from a man aged 25-45 years with type 1 diabetes.

The sample holds a few counts of this clone. In the same sample, other DNA sequences code for this CDR3. V and J are TRBV29-1 and TRBJ1-1; tentatively, D is TRBD1 (6 bases). V gave up 4 bases and J gave up 0 bases, with 9 bases separating them. This CDR3 is 13 amino acids long. The germline gives CDR1 SQVTM, CDR2 ANQGSEA. CDR3 protein: CSVGGRMNTEAFF. Written as DNA, the CDR3 is TGCAGCGTTGGGGGGCGGATGAACACTGAAGCTTTCTTT.

This clone was detected a few times. The chain is built from TRBV5-4 and TRBJ2-7, with 10 bases matching TRBD1. Germline V lookup: CDR1 SGHNT, CDR2 YYREEE (reference sequence). CDR3 length: 14 amino acids. The V and J ends lost 3 bases and 4 bases, in that order; junction bases with no gene match: 4. The CDR3 region has the DNA TGTGCCAGCAGCTGGACAGGGGGTCGGTACGAGCAGTACTTC. Translation gives CASSWTGGRYEQYF.

There are a few counts of this clone. The chain carries TRBV19 and TRBJ2-1; D tentatively fits TRBD1 or TRBD2 (5 bases each). Trimming removed 3 bases at V and 10 bases at J, with 7 bases between. From germline, CDR1 is LNHDA and CDR2 SQIVND (reference sequence). This CDR3 comprises 11 residues. The DNA of the CDR3 is TGTGCCAGTAGTATGGGACGAGAGCAGTTCTTC. Translation gives CASSMGREQFF.

This chain connects TRBV30 to TRBJ2-1; D is uncertain. The CDR3 length is 10 residues. Trimming stripped 0 bases from V and 10 bases from J, with 4 bases between. In germline, CDR1 is GTSNPN, CDR2 SVGIG (reference sequence). The CDR3 DNA reads TGTGCCTGGAGTGTACAAGAGCAGTTCTTC. Translated: CAWSVQEQFF. Combining the CDR3 with reference TRBV30 and TRBJ2-1 gives the whole variable domain SQTIHQWPATLVQPVGSPLSLECTVEGTSNPNLYWYRQAAGRGLQLLFYSVGIGQISSEVPQNLSASRPQDRQFILSSKKLLLSDSGFYLCAWSVQEQFFGPGTRLTVL.

This clone was picked up a small number of times. The chain couples TRBV30 to TRBJ1-2; TRBD1 aligns across 9 bases. Trimming removed 3 bases from V and 5 bases from J; junction bases left unmatched: 4. The V gene's germline CDR1 is GTSNPN and CDR2 SVGIG (reference sequence). This CDR3 has 13 residues. CDR3 protein: CAWSPGQGYGYTF. The DNA for the CDR3 is TGTGCCTGGAGCCCCGGACAGGGGTATGGCTACACCTTC. Together with reference TRBV30 and TRBJ1-2, the CDR3 gives the full variable domain: SQTIHQWPATLVQPVGSPLSLECTVEGTSNPNLYWYRQAAGRGLQLLFYSVGIGQISSEVPQNLSASRPQDRQFILSSKKLLLSDSGFYLCAWSPGQGYGYTFGSGTRLTVV.

V and J are TRBV7-3 and TRBJ2-3; 14 nucleotides match TRBD2. This CDR3 has 16 residues. The V and J ends lost 4 bases and 4 bases, in that order; junction bases with no gene match: 4. CDR1 and CDR2 (germline): SGHTA, FQGTGA. The DNA of the CDR3 is TGTGCCAGCAGCTCGGGACTAGCGGGAGTCTCAGATACGCAGTATTTT. Amino acid sequence: CASSSGLAGVSDTQYF.

The chain couples TRBV29-1 to TRBJ2-5; D ambiguous. The CDR3 loop spans 14 amino acids. The germline CDR1 and CDR2 sequences are SQVTM and ANQGSEA. V shed 5 bases and J shed 1 base, with 14 bases lying between them. The CDR3 DNA reads TGCAGCGTTTCGACTCGGTTCGTCCAAGAGACCCAGTACTTC. Its protein product is CSVSTRFVQETQYF. The full variable domain, its missing parts supplied by reference TRBV29-1 and TRBJ2-5, is SAVISQKPSRDICQRGTSLTIQCQVDSQVTMMFWYRQQPGQSLTLIATANQGSEATYESGFVIDKFPISRPNLTFSTLTVSNMSPEDSSIYLCSVSTRFVQETQYFGPGTRLLVL.

This clone was observed a handful of times. The rearrangement uses TRBV6-6 and TRBJ2-7; D is uncertain. V was trimmed by 5 bases and J by 1 base, leaving 6 bases between them. Germline V CDR1 and CDR2: MNHNY, SVGAGI (reference sequence). The CDR3 is 12 residues long. Written as DNA, the CDR3 is TGTGCCAGCAGTCAGGTATCCTACGAGCAGTACTTC. The encoded protein is CASSQVSYEQYF.

The V and J genes are TRBV6-4 and TRBJ1-1; no clear D gene. Germline-derived CDR1 and CDR2 are MRHNA and SNTAGT. Trimming shortened V by 0 bases and J by 5 bases, and 10 bases separated the two germline ends. The CDR3 extends over 14 amino acids. In DNA, the CDR3 is TGTGCCAGCAGTGACTCGATCAGAGGAACTGAAGCTTTCTTT. It translates to CASSDSIRGTEAFF.

This chain joins TRBV28 and TRBJ2-6; D is perhaps TRBD1 or TRBD2 (5 bases each). Looked up from germline, CDR1 is MDHEN and CDR2 is SYDVKM. The ends were cut back, 5 bases at V and 4 bases at J, with 18 bases in the middle. This CDR3 region has 17 residues. For the CDR3, the DNA is TGTGCCAGCAGTGTTACCGGGACCCCGTTGGGGGCCAACGTCCTGACTTTC. It is translated as CASSVTGTPLGANVLTF.

The V call is TRBV30, the J call TRBJ2-3; TRBD2 matches 15 bases. Germline CDR1 is GTSNPN and CDR2 is SVGIG (reference sequence). CDR3 length: 16 amino acids. Germline trimming cut 1 base from V and 3 bases from J; bases unmatched to any gene: 2. The CDR3 sequence is CAWSDGTSGRTDTQYF. The CDR3 bases are TGTGCCTGGAGTGATGGGACTAGCGGGAGGACAGATACGCAGTATTTT.

The CDR3 bases are TGTGCCAGCAGCGGGATGGACGGATTAGCCTCGACGGGCGAGCAGTACTTC. Its translation is CASSGMDGLASTGEQYF. This rearrangement joins TRBV5-6 to TRBJ2-7, with D unresolved. Per the germline V gene, CDR1 is SGHDT and CDR2 is YYEEEE. The CDR3 consists of 17 residues. V lost 4 bases, J lost 6 bases, and 26 bases lay in between.

The chain couples TRBV11-2 to TRBJ1-5, with a weak D call TRBD1 (6 bases). Deletions cut 5 bases from V and 5 bases from J, with 10 bases between. The CDR3 is made up of 13 amino acids. Germline V lookup: CDR1 SGHAT, CDR2 FQNNGV. CDR3 nucleotide sequence: TGTGCCAGCAGCCTGGCAGGGGATCAGCCCCAGCATTTT. It specifies CASSLAGDQPQHF.

This clone was detected a few times. In DNA, the CDR3 is TGTGCCAGCAGCTTAGCGGGGTTAAAAGCTTTCTTT. Amino acid sequence: CASSLAGLKAFF. This chain links TRBV11-2 with TRBJ1-1; no clear D. CDR1 SGHAT and CDR2 FQNNGV come from the germline V gene. The CDR3 contains 12 residues. V lost 1 base, J lost 9 bases, and 9 bases lay in between.

This clone was seen only a few times. The V and J genes are TRBV11-2 and TRBJ2-1; 8 bases line up with TRBD1. Germline CDR1 SGHAT, CDR2 FQNNGV. Trimming took 4 bases from V and 0 from J; bases not matched to a gene: 8. This CDR3 spans 17 amino acids. The CDR3 DNA reads as TGTGCCAGCAGCTCCCCTACAGGGGGTGGCTCCTACAATGAGCAGTTCTTC. The encoded protein is CASSSPTGGGSYNEQFF.

The rearrangement uses TRBV15 and TRBJ2-1, with unresolved D. Per the germline V gene, CDR1 is LNHNV and CDR2 is YYDKDF (reference sequence). CDR3 length equals 15 residues. Trimming took 3 bases from V and 0 from J, leaving 9 bases between them. This CDR3 reads CATSSGSSSYNEQFF. As DNA, the CDR3 is TGTGCCACCAGCAGCGGGTCTAGCTCCTACAATGAGCAGTTCTTC.

This clone has more than one count but fewer than ten. The rearrangement joins TRBV29-1 to TRBJ2-2, with D unclear. Trimming pared 5 bases from V and 1 base from J, leaving 5 bases between. The CDR3 contains 12 residues. Germline CDR1 is SQVTM and CDR2 is ANQGSEA. The CDR3 coding sequence is TGCAGCGTTAATAGGAACACCGGGGAGCTGTTTTTT. It encodes CSVNRNTGELFF.

The table lists this clone with a few counts. J is TRBJ2-7 and V is TRBV9; D is unresolved. Trimming left V 0 bases short and J 0 bases short, with 13 bases between. The CDR3 length is 16 residues. CDR1 SGDLS and CDR2 YYNGEE come from the germline V gene. CDR3 sequence reads: CASSVGISLSSYEQYF. CDR3 nucleotide sequence: TGTGCCAGCAGCGTAGGGATCAGTCTTAGCTCCTACGAGCAGTACTTC.

This clone was seen only a few times. The gene calls are TRBV4-3 and TRBJ2-5; possibly TRBD1 or TRBD2 for D (7 bases each). The V end lost 1 base, the J end lost 4 bases, and 13 bases lay between the germline ends. CDR1 and CDR2 from the germline V gene are LGHNA and YSLEER. The CDR3 extends over 15 amino acids. The CDR3 region has the DNA TGCGCCAGCAGCCAAGTCGGGGAGGGGGCAGAGACCCAGTACTTC. It encodes CASSQVGEGAETQYF.

This sequence joins TRBV4-1 and TRBJ1-4; D gene unclear. V lost 8 bases to trimming and J lost 5 bases, with 15 bases between them. Germline V CDR1 and CDR2: MGHRA, YSYEKL. CDR3 length equals 14 residues. The CDR3 DNA is TGCGCCAGCGGGGATCCCACTTTGAATGAAAAACTGTTTTTT. It translates to CASGDPTLNEKLFF.

This clone was counted only a few times. This chain links TRBV7-9 with TRBJ2-7, with no clear D. Germline V gene sequence: CDR1 SEHNR, CDR2 FQNEAQ (reference sequence). Trimming pared 5 bases from V and 2 bases from J, leaving 10 bases between. The CDR3 runs 13 residues. The CDR3 coding sequence is TGTGCCAGCAGCCCAGACCTAACCTACGAGCAGTACTTC. Its translation: CASSPDLTYEQYF.

The sample holds a few counts of this clone. This chain joins TRBV29-1 and TRBJ2-3; either TRBD1 or TRBD2 may supply D (6 bases each). Germline CDR1 SQVTM, CDR2 ANQGSEA. The CDR3 contains 13 residues. Trimming removed 6 bases at V and 3 bases at J, with 13 bases between. CDR3 protein: CSVGGRVTDTQYF. In DNA, the CDR3 is TGCAGCGTCGGGGGCAGGGTTACAGATACGCAGTATTTT.

J is TRBJ2-5 and V is TRBV2; TRBD2 is a possible D gene (5 bases). Trimming removed 5 bases at V and 4 bases at J, with 14 bases between. This CDR3 is 14 amino acids long. CDR1 SNHLY and CDR2 FYNNEI come from the germline V gene. The DNA for the CDR3 is TGTGCCAGCAGTCGATACGGGAATCCAGAGACCCAGTACTTC. Protein sequence: CASSRYGNPETQYF.

This clone was counted between two and nine times. The CDR3 DNA reads TGTGCCAGCAGTGTCCTAGCGGGAGGTTTCGAGACCCAGTACTTC. It yields the protein CASSVLAGGFETQYF. The chain uses TRBV25-1 and TRBJ2-5; 11 bases line up with TRBD2. There are 15 residues in the CDR3. J lost 5 bases, V lost 4 bases, and 6 bases had no gene match. The germline V gene has CDR1 MGHDK and CDR2 SYGVNS.

This chain joins TRBV7-2 and TRBJ2-1, with D possibly matching TRBD2 (6 bases). The CDR3 totals 15 residues. The germline V and J ends were trimmed by 3 bases and 4 bases, with 13 bases remaining between them. The germline V gene encodes CDR1 SGHTA and CDR2 FQGNSA. The CDR3 DNA reads as TGTGCCAGCAGCTTTAGGAGGGTGGAGTACAATGAGCAGTTCTTC. Its translation is CASSFRRVEYNEQFF.